Below, 27 T cell receptor beta chains from the same sample are listed, as sequenced in a study of blood T cells in healthy people across ages. Alongside a J-beta primer mix, a sample-barcoded 5' primer served in a second PCR lasting roughly 7 to 12 cycles. TCRdb ran MiXCR on the 5' RACE reads and lists one entry per CDR3 protein. The data hold just over 1 million distinct CDR3 sequences, with more than 40% observed a single time. Sequenced sample: blood. All receptors derive from a woman in her fifties or sixties in good health.

This chain links TRBV5-1 with TRBJ2-1, with D possibly being TRBD2 (6 bases). Trimming stripped 1 base from V and 6 bases from J, with 14 bases between. The CDR3 has 15 amino acids. Germline-derived CDR1 and CDR2 are SGHRS and YFSETQ. The CDR3 nucleotides are TGCGCCAGCAGCTTGCAGAATAGCGGAGCCAATGAGCAGTTCTTC. It encodes CASSLQNSGANEQFF.

V gene TRBV7-2 combines with J gene TRBJ2-2; 7 bases map to TRBD2. Germline trimming cut 5 bases from V and 7 bases from J; bases unmatched to any gene: 7. CDR3 length: 14 amino acids. Germline assignment: CDR1 SGHTA and CDR2 FQGNSA. The CDR3 region has the DNA TGTGCCAGCAGCCTTAATAGCGGGCTCGGGGAGCTGTTTTTT. This encodes CASSLNSGLGELFF. Filled out from reference TRBV7-2 and TRBJ2-2, the complete variable domain reads GAGVSQSPSNKVTEKGKDVELRCDPISGHTALYWYRQSLGQGLEFLIYFQGNSAPDKSGLPSDRFSAERTGGSVSTLTIQRTQQEDSAVYLCASSLNSGLGELFFGEGSRLTVL.

The chain carries TRBV5-1 and TRBJ1-4, with D possibly TRBD1 on 5 matching bases. Germline CDR1 and CDR2: SGHRS and YFSETQ. Trimming took off 1 base at V and 0 bases at J, with 10 bases between the two ends. The CDR3 is 16 residues long. The CDR3 nucleotides are TGCGCCAGCAGCTTGAACCAGGGAGCAACTAATGAAAAACTGTTTTTT. This encodes CASSLNQGATNEKLFF.

The J gene is TRBJ2-1, the V gene TRBV7-3; tentative D call: TRBD1 (6 bases). Germline-derived CDR1 and CDR2 are SGHTA and FQGTGA. This CDR3 contains 15 residues. V was shortened by 2 bases and J by 4 bases, with 12 bases between the two germline ends. The CDR3: CASSLSGAPYNEQFF. CDR3 DNA: TGTGCCAGCAGCTTATCAGGGGCCCCTTACAATGAGCAGTTCTTC.

This chain joins TRBV20-1 and TRBJ2-5; 13 bases fit TRBD2. CDR1 is DFQATT and CDR2 is SNEGSKA in the germline V gene (reference sequence). V lost 4 bases, J lost 5 bases, and 10 bases stayed unmatched. The CDR3 is 16 residues long. The CDR3 loop is CSATPGLAGVHETQYF. CDR3 coding DNA: TGCAGTGCTACCCCAGGACTAGCGGGAGTTCATGAGACCCAGTACTTC.

Regarding this clonotype: One end of the junction does not line up with germline, which may come from a read error. CDR3 nucleotides: TGTGCCTGCAGTTTTAGCGGGAGGCGATACGAGCAGTACTTC. It is translated as CACSFSGRRYEQYF. The rearrangement links TRBV28 to TRBJ2-5; TRBD2 aligns across 10 bases. The DNA end is more similar to TRBJ2-7, so the J call may be wrong. Germline CDR1 and CDR2: MDHEN and SYDVKM. The CDR3 loop spans 14 amino acids.

This chain joins TRBV4-2 and TRBJ2-7, with D possibly matching TRBD2 (6 bases). CDR1 and CDR2 from the germline V gene are LGHNA and YNFKEQ. With 1 base removed from V and 6 bases from J, the gap between germline ends came to 19 bases. The CDR3 loop spans 16 amino acids. In DNA form, the CDR3 reads TGTGCCAGCAGCCAAGTAGAAGGGCGGGAAGGGTTCGAGCAGTACTTC. Amino acids: CASSQVEGREGFEQYF.

V and J are TRBV12-3 or TRBV12-4 and TRBJ2-1; D is uncertain. V was clipped by 0 bases and J by 7 bases, with 13 bases between them. The CDR3 extends over 15 amino acids. CDR3 nucleotides: TGTGCCAGCAGTTTAGCAGGGCCCCCTTCTAATGAGCAGTTCTTC. The encoded protein is CASSLAGPPSNEQFF.

The chain employs TRBV5-1 and TRBJ2-5, with D hard to call. Germline CDR1 reads SGHRS; CDR2 reads YFSETQ. CDR3 length: 15 residues. V was clipped by 3 bases and J by 2 bases, with 14 bases between them. CDR3 region: CASSWLQGPQETQYF. The DNA for the CDR3 is TGCGCCAGCAGCTGGTTGCAAGGGCCACAAGAGACCCAGTACTTC.

V is TRBV6-2 or TRBV6-3 and J is TRBJ2-2; the D is unclear. V lost 4 bases to trimming and J lost 10 bases, with 19 bases between them. Germline CDR1 and CDR2: MNHEY and SVGEGT. The CDR3 runs to 15 residues. Here the CDR3 reads CASSSPARYGEELFF. The CDR3 DNA follows: TGTGCCAGCAGTTCCCCGGCCAGATACGGAGAGGAGCTGTTTTTT.

This chain uses TRBV5-6 with TRBJ2-7; D unresolved. V lost 0 bases and J 1 base, leaving 8 bases between the germline ends. The germline V gene encodes CDR1 SGHDT and CDR2 YYEEEE. There are 14 residues in the CDR3. In nucleotides, the CDR3 is TGTGCCAGCAGCTTGGCCGCACAGTCCTACGAGCAGTACTTC. Protein sequence: CASSLAAQSYEQYF.

The genes are TRBV11-2 and TRBJ2-5; D is unclear. The better agreement between TRBJ2-7 and the DNA end casts doubt on the J call. The germline V gene has CDR1 SGHAT and CDR2 FQNNGV. The CDR3 consists of 14 residues. The CDR3 region is CASSLVPGTTEQYF. The CDR3 DNA reads as TGTGCCAGCAGCTTAGTCCCAGGAACGACCGAGCAGTACTTC.

V usage is TRBV6-6 and J usage is TRBJ2-4; TRBD2 aligns across 7 bases. The assigned J gene may be wrong: the sequence end matches TRBJ2-7 better. This CDR3 has 14 amino acids. Germline V gene sequence: CDR1 MNHNY, CDR2 SVGAGI (reference sequence). CDR3 DNA: TGTGCCAGCAGTTACTCGACTAGCAGCCCCGAGCAGTACTTC. Translated, it gives CASSYSTSSPEQYF.

This clonotype was observed a handful of times. V and J are TRBV27 and TRBJ2-7; D is ambiguous. The CDR3 has 14 residues. V lost 6 bases, J lost 4 bases, and 16 bases lay in between. Germline V gene sequence: CDR1 MNHEY, CDR2 SMNVEV (reference sequence). As DNA, the CDR3 is TGTGCCAGCAGCCCTCAGGCCGCTCGGTACGAGCAGTACTTC. Its translation is CASSPQAARYEQYF.

Concerning this clonotype: A much larger clone sits a single nucleotide away, making a read error possible. The chain couples TRBV5-1 to TRBJ2-7; D uncertain. Germline assignment: CDR1 SGHRS and CDR2 YFSETQ. The CDR3 extends over 11 amino acids. V was pared by 7 bases and J by 7 bases, with 12 bases between. CDR3 nucleotide sequence: TGCGCCAGCGGGCTATTAGGTGAGCAGTACTTC. Protein product: CASGLLGEQYF.

This clonotype has a handful of counts. V and J are TRBV29-1 and TRBJ2-1; perhaps TRBD2 as D (6 bases). The CDR3 runs to 14 residues. Trimming shortened V by 7 bases and J by 7 bases, and 20 bases separated the two germline ends. Germline V gene data show CDR1 as SQVTM and CDR2 as ANQGSEA. DNA of the CDR3: TGCAGCGCCCACCGGGACTTGACCCAAAATGAGCAGTTCTTC. Its protein product is CSAHRDLTQNEQFF.

This clonotype was counted between two and nine times. This chain links TRBV12-3 or TRBV12-4 with TRBJ2-1, with 7 positions matching TRBD2. This CDR3 is 15 amino acids long. The J segment lost 6 bases and the V segment lost 0 bases, leaving 5 bases of the junction unmatched. CDR3 nucleotides: TGTGCCAGCAGTTTAGCGTCCCTAGCGGTCAATGAGCAGTTCTTC. Translation gives CASSLASLAVNEQFF.

The rearrangement joins TRBV15 to TRBJ2-1, with a weak D call TRBD2 (7 bases). With 1 base removed from V and 9 bases from J, the gap between germline ends came to 13 bases. This CDR3 is built from 14 residues. The germline V gene encodes CDR1 LNHNV and CDR2 YYDKDF (reference sequence). CDR3 sequence reads: CATSRATGGREQFF. Here the CDR3 DNA reads TGTGCCACCAGCAGAGCCACCGGGGGGCGTGAGCAGTTCTTC. Complete variable domain (other parts from reference TRBV15 and TRBJ2-1): DAMVIQNPRYQVTQFGKPVTLSCSQTLNHNVMYWYQQKSSQAPKLLFHYYDKDFNNEADTPDNFQSRRPNTSFCFLDIRSPGLGDTAMYLCATSRATGGREQFFGPGTRLTVL.

The CDR3 loop is CASTQRGQPNSPLHF. The CDR3, as DNA: TGTGCCAGCACCCAACGGGGTCAGCCTAATTCACCCCTCCACTTT. V gene TRBV6-6 combines with J gene TRBJ1-6, with D unclear. Germline-derived CDR1 and CDR2 are MNHNY and SVGAGI (reference sequence). The V end was cut by 7 bases, the J end by 6 bases, with 16 bases between. This CDR3 contains 15 residues.

V gene TRBV15 combines with J gene TRBJ2-5; weak D call: TRBD2 (6 bases). V was clipped by 8 bases and J by 1 base, with 17 bases between them. CDR1 LNHNV and CDR2 YYDKDF come from the germline V gene (reference sequence). This CDR3 is 15 amino acids long. CDR3 DNA: TGTGCCACCGGGTACGGTAGCGGAGGCCAAGAGACCCAGTACTTC. This gives the protein CATGYGSGGQETQYF.

The table lists this clonotype with many counts. Here the CDR3 reads CSAREPFRGPGYTQYF. The CDR3 DNA is TGCAGTGCTAGAGAACCCTTTCGCGGCCCTGGTTATACGCAGTATTTT. The chain has TRBV20-1 and TRBJ2-3, with unresolved D. CDR1 DFQATT and CDR2 SNEGSKA come from the germline V gene (reference sequence). The V end lost 0 bases, the J end lost 7 bases, and 20 bases lay between the germline ends. The CDR3 contains 16 residues.

Only a few counts were recorded for this clonotype. This chain's CDR3 is CASSGSGRALRTDTQYF. CDR3 DNA sequence: TGTGCCAGCAGCGGTAGCGGGAGGGCCTTAAGAACAGATACGCAGTATTTT. The J gene is TRBJ2-3, the V gene TRBV7-2; TRBD2 agrees at 11 bases. The CDR3 length is 17 residues. Trimming took 5 bases from V and 3 from J; bases not matched to a gene: 10. Germline assignment: CDR1 SGHTA and CDR2 FQGNSA.

This clonotype was seen only a few times. The chain links TRBV12-3 or TRBV12-4 to TRBJ2-5, with D possibly called TRBD1 or TRBD2 (6 bases each). The J call is uncertain, as TRBJ2-7 better fits the DNA end. The length of the CDR3 is 13 residues. The CDR3 DNA sequence: TGTGCCAGCAGGTTGGGGGGCAGGTACGAGCAGTACTTC. This gives the protein CASRLGGRYEQYF.

The chain has TRBV7-9 and TRBJ2-3; TRBD2 aligns across 12 bases. J lost 5 bases, V lost 1 base, and 4 bases had no gene match. CDR1 and CDR2 (germline): SEHNR, FQNEAQ (reference sequence). This CDR3 is 16 amino acids long. Here the CDR3 DNA reads TGTGCCAGCAGCTTAGGACTAGCGGGAGATATAGATACGCAGTATTTT. It codes for CASSLGLAGDIDTQYF.

The chain joins TRBV28 to TRBJ2-5; tentative D call: TRBD2 (7 bases). This CDR3 has 15 amino acids. The V end lost 2 bases, the J end lost 1 base, and 11 bases lay between the germline ends. Germline V gives CDR1 MDHEN, CDR2 SYDVKM. The CDR3 DNA reads TGTGCCAGCAGTTTAAGGCGGGGGCCCCAAGAGACCCAGTACTTC. Amino acid sequence: CASSLRRGPQETQYF.

The chain has TRBV6-5 and TRBJ2-7, with D perhaps TRBD1 (6 bases). The CDR3 covers 11 residues. From germline, CDR1 is MNHEY and CDR2 SVGAGI. V was cut by 10 bases and J by 4 bases, with 11 bases left in between. The CDR3 nucleotides read TGTGCCACCAGAGGGGGTTACGAGCAGTACTTC. Encoded protein: CATRGGYEQYF.

CDR3 coding DNA: TGTGCCACCAGCGGGCATCCGTACGTCGAGCAGTACTTC. Encoded protein: CATSGHPYVEQYF. J is TRBJ2-7 and V is TRBV15; the D is unclear. Trimming took off 5 bases at V and 6 bases at J, with 14 bases between the two ends. The CDR3 sequence is 13 residues long. From germline, CDR1 is LNHNV and CDR2 YYDKDF (reference sequence).